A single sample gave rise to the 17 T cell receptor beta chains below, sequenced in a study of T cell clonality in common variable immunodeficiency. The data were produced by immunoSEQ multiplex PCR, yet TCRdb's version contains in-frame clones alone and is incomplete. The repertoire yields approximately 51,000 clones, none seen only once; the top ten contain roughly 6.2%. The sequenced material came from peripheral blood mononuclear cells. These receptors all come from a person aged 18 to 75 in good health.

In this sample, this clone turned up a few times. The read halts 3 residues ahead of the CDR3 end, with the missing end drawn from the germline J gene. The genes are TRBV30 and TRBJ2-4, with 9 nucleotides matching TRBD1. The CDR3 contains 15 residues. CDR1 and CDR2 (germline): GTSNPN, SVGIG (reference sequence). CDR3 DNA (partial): TGTGCCTGGAGCTTGACAGGGGGTGAAAACTATGGT. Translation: CAWSLTGGENYG. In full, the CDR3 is CAWSLTGGENYGQYF.

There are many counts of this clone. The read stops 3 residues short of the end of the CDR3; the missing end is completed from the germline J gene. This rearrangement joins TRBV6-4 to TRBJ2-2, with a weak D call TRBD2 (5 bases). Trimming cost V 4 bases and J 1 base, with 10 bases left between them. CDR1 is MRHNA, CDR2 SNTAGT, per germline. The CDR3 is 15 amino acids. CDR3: CASSASSQNTGELFF. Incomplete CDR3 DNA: TGTGCCAGCAGTGCTTCTAGCCAGAACACCGGGGAG.

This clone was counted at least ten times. The CDR3 is CASSARQGAYQETQYF. Incomplete CDR3 DNA: TGTGCCAGCAGTGCCCGACAGGGGGCGTACCAAGAGACC. This rearrangement joins TRBV6-1 to TRBJ2-5, with TRBD1 matching over 10 bases. The read terminates 3 residues before the CDR3 end, so the remaining end is supplied by the germline J gene. Trimming removed 4 bases from V and 0 bases from J; junction bases left unmatched: 5. From germline, CDR1 is MNHNS and CDR2 SASEGT. The CDR3 is 16 amino acids.

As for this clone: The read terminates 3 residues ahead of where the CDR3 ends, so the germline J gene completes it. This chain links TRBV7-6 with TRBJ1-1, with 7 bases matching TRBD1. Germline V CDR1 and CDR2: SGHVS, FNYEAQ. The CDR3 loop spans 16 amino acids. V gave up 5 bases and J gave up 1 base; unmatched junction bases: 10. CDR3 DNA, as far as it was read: TGTGCCAGCAGCGAGGGGGCTGGGGGATCGAACACTGAA. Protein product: CASSEGAGGSNTE. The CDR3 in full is CASSEGAGGSNTEAFF. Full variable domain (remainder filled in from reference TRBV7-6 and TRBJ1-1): GAGVSQSPRYKVTKRGQDVALRCDPISGHVSLYWYRQALGQGPEFLTYFNYEAQQDKSGLPNDRFSAERPEGSISTLTIQRTEQRDSAMYRCASSEGAGGSNTEAFFGQGTRLTVV.

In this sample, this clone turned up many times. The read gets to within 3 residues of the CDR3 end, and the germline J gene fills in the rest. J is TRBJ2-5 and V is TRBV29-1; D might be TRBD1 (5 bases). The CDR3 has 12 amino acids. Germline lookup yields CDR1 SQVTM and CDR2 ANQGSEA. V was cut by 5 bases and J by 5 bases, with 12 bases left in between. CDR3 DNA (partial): TGCAGCGTTCTTCGGGCAGGGGAGACC. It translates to CSVLRAGET. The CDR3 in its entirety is CSVLRAGETQYF.

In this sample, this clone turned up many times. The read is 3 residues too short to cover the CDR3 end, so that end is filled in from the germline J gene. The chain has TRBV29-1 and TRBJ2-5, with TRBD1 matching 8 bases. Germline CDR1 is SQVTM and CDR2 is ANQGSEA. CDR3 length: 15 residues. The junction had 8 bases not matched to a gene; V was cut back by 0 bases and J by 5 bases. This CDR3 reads CSVEDPRGPRETQYF. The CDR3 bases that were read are TGCAGCGTTGAAGATCCCAGGGGGCCACGGGAGACC.

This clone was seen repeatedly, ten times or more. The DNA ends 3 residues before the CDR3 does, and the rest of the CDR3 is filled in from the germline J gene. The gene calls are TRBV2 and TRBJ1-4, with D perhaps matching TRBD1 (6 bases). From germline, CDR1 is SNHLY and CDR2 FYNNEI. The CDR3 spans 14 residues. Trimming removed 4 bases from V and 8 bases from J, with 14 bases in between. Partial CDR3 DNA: TGTGCCAGCAGTGTTCAGGGGATCGGCGAAAAA. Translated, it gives CASSVQGIGEK. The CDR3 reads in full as CASSVQGIGEKLFF.

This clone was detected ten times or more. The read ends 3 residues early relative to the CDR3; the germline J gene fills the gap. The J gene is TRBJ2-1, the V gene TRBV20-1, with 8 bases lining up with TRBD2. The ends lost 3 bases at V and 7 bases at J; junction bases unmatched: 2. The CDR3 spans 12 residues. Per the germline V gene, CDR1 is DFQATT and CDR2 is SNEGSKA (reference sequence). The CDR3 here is CSASRGGNEQFF. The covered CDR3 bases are TGCAGTGCTAGCCGGGGGGGGAATGAG.

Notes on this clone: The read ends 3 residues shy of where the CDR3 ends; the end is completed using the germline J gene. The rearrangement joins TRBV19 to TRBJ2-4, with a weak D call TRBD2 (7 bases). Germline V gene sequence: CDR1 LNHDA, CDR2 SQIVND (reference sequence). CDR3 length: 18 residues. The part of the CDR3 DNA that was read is TGTGCCTCGGGGGGCTACTATGGGGGGGCCGTATCTAACTATGGT. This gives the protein CASGGYYGGAVSNYG. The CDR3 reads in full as CASGGYYGGAVSNYGQYF.

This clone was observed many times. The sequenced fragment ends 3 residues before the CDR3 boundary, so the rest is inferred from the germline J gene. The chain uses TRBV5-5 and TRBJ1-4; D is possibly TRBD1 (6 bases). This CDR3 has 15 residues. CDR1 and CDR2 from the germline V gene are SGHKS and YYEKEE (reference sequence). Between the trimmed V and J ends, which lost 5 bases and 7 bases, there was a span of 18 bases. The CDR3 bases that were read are TGTGCCAGCAGGGCCGGGACACCAAGGGGTGAAAAA. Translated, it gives CASRAGTPRGEK. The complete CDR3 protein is CASRAGTPRGEKLFF.

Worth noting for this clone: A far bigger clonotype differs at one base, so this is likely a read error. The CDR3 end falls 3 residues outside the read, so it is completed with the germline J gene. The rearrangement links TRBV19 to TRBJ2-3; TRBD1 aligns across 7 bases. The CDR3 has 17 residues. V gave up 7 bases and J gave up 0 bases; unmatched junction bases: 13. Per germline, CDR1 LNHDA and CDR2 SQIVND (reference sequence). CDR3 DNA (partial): TGTGCCAGTATTACCCGTGAGGGACAGTCGAGCACAGATACG. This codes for CASITREGQSSTDT. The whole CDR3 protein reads CASITREGQSSTDTQYF.

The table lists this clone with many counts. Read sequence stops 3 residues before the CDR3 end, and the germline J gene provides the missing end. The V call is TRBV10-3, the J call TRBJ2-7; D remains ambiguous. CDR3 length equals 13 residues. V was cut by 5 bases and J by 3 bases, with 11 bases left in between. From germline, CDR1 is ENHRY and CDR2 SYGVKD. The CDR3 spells CAISKTPGYEQYF. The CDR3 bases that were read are TGTGCCATCAGTAAAACCCCGGGCTACGAG.

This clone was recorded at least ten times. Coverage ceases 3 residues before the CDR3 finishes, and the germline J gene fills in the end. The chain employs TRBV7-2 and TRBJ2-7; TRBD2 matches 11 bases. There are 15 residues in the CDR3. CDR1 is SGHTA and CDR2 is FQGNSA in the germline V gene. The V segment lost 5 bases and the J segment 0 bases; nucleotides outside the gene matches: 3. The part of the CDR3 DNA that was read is TGTGCCAGCAGCAGAACTAGCGGGGGCTCCTACGAG. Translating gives CASSRTSGGSYE. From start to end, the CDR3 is CASSRTSGGSYEQYF.

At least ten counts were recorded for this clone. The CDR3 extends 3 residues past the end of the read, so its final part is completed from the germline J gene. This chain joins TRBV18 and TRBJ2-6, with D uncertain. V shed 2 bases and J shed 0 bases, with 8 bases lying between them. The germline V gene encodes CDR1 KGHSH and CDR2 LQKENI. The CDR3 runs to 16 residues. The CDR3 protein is CASSPRRSSGANVLTF. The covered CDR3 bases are TGTGCCAGCTCACCAAGGCGGTCCTCTGGGGCCAACGTC.

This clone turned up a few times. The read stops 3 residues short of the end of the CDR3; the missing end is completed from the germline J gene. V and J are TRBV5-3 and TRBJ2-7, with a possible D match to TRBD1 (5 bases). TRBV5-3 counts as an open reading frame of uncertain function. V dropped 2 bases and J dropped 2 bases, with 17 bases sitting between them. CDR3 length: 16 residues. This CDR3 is CARSFKRPGPAYEQYF. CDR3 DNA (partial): TGTGCCAGAAGCTTTAAACGGCCAGGGCCTGCCTACGAG.

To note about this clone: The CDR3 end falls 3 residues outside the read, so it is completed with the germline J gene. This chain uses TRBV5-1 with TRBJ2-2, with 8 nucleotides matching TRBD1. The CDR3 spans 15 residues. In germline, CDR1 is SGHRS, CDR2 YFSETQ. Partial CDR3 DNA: TGCGCCAGCAGCACGGGACAGGATGTTAATTCACCG. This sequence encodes CASSTGQDVNSP. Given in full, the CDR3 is CASSTGQDVNSPLFF. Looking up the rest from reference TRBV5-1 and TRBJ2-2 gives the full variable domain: KAGVTQTPRYLIKTRGQQVTLSCSPISGHRSVSWYQQTPGQGLQFLFEYFSETQRNKGNFPGRFSGRQFSNSRSEMNVSTLELGDSALYLCASSTGQDVNSPLFFGEGSRLTVL.

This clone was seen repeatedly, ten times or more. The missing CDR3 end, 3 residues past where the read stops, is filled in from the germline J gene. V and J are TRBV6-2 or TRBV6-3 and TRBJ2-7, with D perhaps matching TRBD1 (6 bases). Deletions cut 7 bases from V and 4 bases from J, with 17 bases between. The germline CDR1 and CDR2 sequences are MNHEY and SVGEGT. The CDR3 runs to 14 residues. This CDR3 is CASNLGAGAYEQYF. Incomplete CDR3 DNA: TGTGCCAGCAACTTGGGGGCAGGGGCTTACGAG.